The clone carrying this TCR beta chain was counted at least ten times. Its antigen is still unknown. This record comes from a study of T cell repertoires in cytomegalovirus infection. Study-level information: Epitope selection comprised recently identified HLA-C-restricted CMV epitopes and well-studied HLA-B-restricted CMV epitopes.

Each CDR3 protein gets one entry after TCRdb re-called the reads with MiXCR. The sample includes hundreds of thousands of distinct CDR3 sequences, around 32% of them seen just once. V lost 6 bases to trimming and J lost 4 bases, with 23 bases between them. This CDR3 spans 17 amino acids. Study outcomes and limitations: Dominating the ex vivo response were TCR beta clonotypes that were CMV-specific and HLA-C-restricted.

The V and J genes are TRBV12-3 or TRBV12-4 and TRBJ2-3, with D tentatively TRBD1 (5 bases). Sample: cultured CD8+ T cells from PBMCs, taken from culture after CMV antigen stimulation. This receptor was identified in a human donor in good health (CMV status not recorded). Some clones in this sample may be carry-over from other donors' samples. CDR3 sequence (DNA): TGTGCCAGCAGCTCGCTCCGGCCGGACAAGTTCGCAGATACGCAGTATTTT. Protein product: CASSSLRPDKFADTQYF.